This T cell receptor beta chain was captured by sequencing in a study of graft-versus-host responses after intestinal transplantation. Researchers processed graft tissue to release intraepithelial and lamina propria lymphocytes. A note on this clone: Its matching antigen is unknown.

The protocol was immunoSEQ multiplex PCR, while the TCRdb copy is restricted to in-frame clones and leaves out a portion. The sample lists just over 7,500 clones, about three quarters occurring once. The CDR3 totals 14 residues. V lost 4 bases and J 8 bases, leaving 15 bases between the germline ends. The V gene's germline CDR1 is SGHRS and CDR2 YFSETQ. The study, taken as a whole, reports: Allograft clonal ratios (graft-versus-host to host-versus-graft) were high in patients who had graft-donor T cell macrochimerism.

This clonotype was sampled from a human patient who received an intestinal transplant, so some T cells may come from the graft donor. The sample in question was ileum tissue, obtained around 230 days after intestinal transplant. V usage is TRBV5-1 and J usage is TRBJ1-4; D remains ambiguous. The CDR3 reads CASSLEWGGEKLFF. As DNA, the CDR3 is TGCGCCAGCAGCCTGGAGTGGGGAGGGGAAAAACTGTTTTTT.